One and the same sample provided the 10 T cell receptor beta chains below, sequenced in a study of spatial heterogeneity in lung cancer. Time point defined: blood at routine non-recurrence follow-up after resection. TCRdb fed the 5' RACE reads into MiXCR, producing one record per CDR3 protein. The data show approximately 93,000 distinct CDR3 sequences, with approximately 20% seen just once and 20% to 25% held by the top ten. Sequenced material: PBMCs, taken at follow-up. The receptors derive from a male donor with early-stage non-small cell lung cancer.

This clonotype turned up a few times. The genes are TRBV6-6 and TRBJ2-7, with D possibly being TRBD1 (6 bases). This CDR3 comprises 17 residues. Germline CDR1 MNHNY, CDR2 SVGAGI (reference sequence). V lost 5 bases, J lost 1 base, and 21 bases lay in between. For the CDR3, the DNA is TGTGCCAGCAGTAAGGAGACAGGCCGCACGCCATCCTACGAGCAGTACGTC. It codes for CASSKETGRTPSYEQYV.

This clonotype has only a few counts. The chain links TRBV19 to TRBJ1-3; D remains ambiguous. Looked up from germline, CDR1 is LNHDA and CDR2 is SQIVND (reference sequence). Between the trimmed V and J ends, which lost 3 bases and 3 bases, there was a span of 6 bases. CDR3 size: 13 residues. The CDR3 sequence: CASSIRYGNTIYF. In nucleotides, the CDR3 is TGTGCCAGTAGTATTCGGTATGGAAACACCATATATTTT.

The rearrangement uses TRBV7-2 and TRBJ2-7; D remains unclear. The germline V gene has CDR1 SGHTA and CDR2 FQGNSA. This CDR3 region has 13 residues. Trimming shortened V by 4 bases and J by 6 bases, and 13 bases separated the two germline ends. The CDR3 spells CASSSAPNGEQYF. The CDR3 DNA is TGTGCCAGCAGCTCAGCCCCGAACGGCGAGCAGTACTTC.

This clonotype was seen a few times. The genes are TRBV7-9 and TRBJ2-7; D unresolved. V was pared by 5 bases and J by 6 bases, with 11 bases between. Germline V lookup: CDR1 SEHNR, CDR2 FQNEAQ (reference sequence). The CDR3 spans 12 residues. In DNA form, the CDR3 reads TGTGCCAGCAGCCTTCAAATCTCCGAGCAGTACTTC. Protein: CASSLQISEQYF. Supplemented by reference TRBV7-9 and TRBJ2-7, the full variable domain reads DTGVSQNPRHKITKRGQNVTFRCDPISEHNRLYWYRQTLGQGPEFLTYFQNEAQLEKSRLLSDRFSAERPKGSFSTLEIQRTEQGDSAMYLCASSLQISEQYFGPGTRLTVT.

The chain employs TRBV29-1 and TRBJ2-5; TRBD1 aligns across 7 bases. The CDR3 runs 12 residues. Trimming at V came to 6 bases and at J to 4 bases, leaving 5 bases not matched to a gene. Germline lookup yields CDR1 SQVTM and CDR2 ANQGSEA. The CDR3 spells CSVAGGRETQYF. CDR3 in DNA: TGCAGCGTCGCAGGGGGTCGAGAGACCCAGTACTTC.

This clonotype has a handful of counts. The chain recombines TRBV7-8 with TRBJ2-3; 11 bases match TRBD2. This CDR3 spans 16 amino acids. Germline V gives CDR1 SGHVS, CDR2 FQNEAQ. Unmatched junction bases numbered 5, after V lost 5 bases and J lost 1 base. The CDR3 bases are TGTGCCAGCAGCCACGGGGGACTAGCGGGCACAGATACGCAGTATTTT. Amino acids: CASSHGGLAGTDTQYF.

The V gene is TRBV20-1, the J gene TRBJ1-2; no definite D call. In germline, CDR1 is DFQATT, CDR2 SNEGSKA (reference sequence). The CDR3 is 14 residues long. Trimming pared 6 bases from V and 4 bases from J, leaving 18 bases between. This CDR3 reads CSASTKNLPYGYTF. Written as DNA, the CDR3 is TGCAGTGCGAGTACAAAGAACCTACCCTATGGCTACACCTTC.

This clonotype was seen a few times. The chain joins TRBV4-3 to TRBJ2-1; D uncertain. This CDR3 has 13 amino acids. Germline assignment: CDR1 LGHNA and CDR2 YSLEER. V lost 1 base, J lost 5 bases, and 6 bases lay in between. The CDR3: CASSQVLDNEQFF. The CDR3 DNA reads as TGCGCCAGCAGCCAAGTGCTAGACAATGAGCAGTTCTTC.

This clonotype came up a few times. This chain joins TRBV7-2 and TRBJ1-5; the match to TRBD1 covers 11 bases. Germline CDR1 and CDR2: SGHTA and FQGNSA. The CDR3 runs to 15 residues. V shed 5 bases, J shed 7 bases, and the junction held 7 bases outside the gene matches. The CDR3 reads CASSDGQGALQPQHF. For the CDR3, the DNA is TGTGCCAGCAGCGATGGACAGGGGGCTTTGCAGCCCCAGCATTTT.

This clonotype was seen more than once but under ten times. V usage is TRBV7-9 and J usage is TRBJ2-3; D remains unclear. Germline V gene data show CDR1 as SEHNR and CDR2 as FQNEAQ (reference sequence). CDR3 length: 11 residues. V was shortened by 3 bases and J by 5 bases, with 3 bases between the two germline ends. CDR3 sequence (DNA): TGTGCCAGCAGCTTTTTAGATACGCAGTATTTT. The encoded protein is CASSFLDTQYF.